These 30 T cell receptor beta chains share one sample of origin, sequenced in a study of beta chain features in type 1 diabetes. Expressed TCRB transcripts were sequenced after all isolated RNA was converted to cDNA. Assay used: immunoSEQ multiplex PCR; TCRdb lists only in-frame clones, some missing. In the table there are 15,000 to 17,000 clones, 69% of which are singletons. Their recognized antigens are unknown. Study observations and caveats: When Type 1 diabetes patients were examined, their TCRB CDR3s proved moderately but significantly shorter in all four CD4+ subsets.

Specimen: Tregs from blood. The receptors were sampled from a man aged 25-40 years with type 1 diabetes.

V gene TRBV19 combines with J gene TRBJ1-1; D not resolved. CDR3 length: 13 amino acids. Trimming cost V 9 bases and J 3 bases, with 14 bases left between them. The germline CDR1 and CDR2 sequences are LNHDA and SQIVND (reference sequence). The CDR3 DNA reads TGTGCCAGCCAGTACCGGCAGGACACTGAAGCTTTCTTT. Protein product: CASQYRQDTEAFF.

This chain links TRBV11-3 with TRBJ2-3; TRBD1 aligns across 7 bases. The CDR3 runs to 13 residues. Germline values: CDR1 SGHNT, CDR2 YENEEA. The V gene end was trimmed by 10 bases and the J gene end by 6 bases; junction bases not matched to a gene: 10. Written as DNA, the CDR3 is TGTGCCACCCAGCGAGGGGGCGATGATACGCAGTATTTT. Translating gives CATQRGGDDTQYF.

This clone was found a few times. The V gene is TRBV6-5, the J gene TRBJ2-7; D remains unclear. CDR1 MNHEY and CDR2 SVGAGI come from the germline V gene. V was shortened by 0 bases and J by 1 base, with 10 bases between the two germline ends. The CDR3 is 15 amino acids. CDR3 nucleotides: TGTGCCAGCAGTTACTCGAGGAGCGATTCCTACGAGCAGTACTTC. Translating it yields CASSYSRSDSYEQYF.

This rearrangement joins TRBV5-1 to TRBJ2-1; TRBD2 is a possible D gene (6 bases). The CDR3 has 15 residues. The germline V and J ends were trimmed by 0 bases and 2 bases, with 9 bases remaining between them. Germline CDR1 and CDR2: SGHRS and YFSETQ. CDR3 residues: CASSLDGGAYNEQFF. Written as DNA, the CDR3 is TGCGCCAGCAGCTTGGACGGCGGGGCCTACAATGAGCAGTTCTTC.

The chain joins TRBV5-1 to TRBJ2-5; 8 bases match TRBD1. The J call may be incorrect, as the DNA end agrees better with TRBJ2-7. CDR3 length: 14 amino acids. CDR1 and CDR2 (germline): SGHRS, YFSETQ. The CDR3 region has the DNA TGCGCCAGCAGCCCAGGGGACAGGCGGAACGAGCAGTACTTC. It codes for CASSPGDRRNEQYF.

The J gene is TRBJ2-7, the V gene TRBV4-1, with TRBD1 as a possible D gene (6 bases). Germline V lookup: CDR1 MGHRA, CDR2 YSYEKL. Deletions cut 4 bases from V and 2 bases from J, with 15 bases between. This CDR3 is built from 15 residues. DNA for the CDR3: TGCGCCAGCAGCCCCTCCGGGACACGGCCCTACGAGCAGTACTTC. Its protein is CASSPSGTRPYEQYF.

This clone was counted a few times. V gene TRBV27 combines with J gene TRBJ2-5; TRBD1 matches 8 bases. This CDR3 has 13 amino acids. With V trimmed by 6 bases and J by 5 bases, 5 bases remained unmatched. Germline V lookup: CDR1 MNHEY, CDR2 SMNVEV (reference sequence). The CDR3 sequence: CASRGRQGETQYF. The DNA for the CDR3 is TGTGCCAGCAGGGGAAGACAGGGGGAGACCCAGTACTTC.

The chain uses TRBV19 and TRBJ1-5, with D tentatively TRBD1 (5 bases). Germline CDR1 LNHDA, CDR2 SQIVND (reference sequence). Trimming left V 7 bases short and J 6 bases short, with 22 bases between. The CDR3 totals 16 residues. CDR3 loop: CASTSFGGGWVQPQHF. CDR3 sequence (DNA): TGTGCCAGTACTAGCTTCGGGGGGGGATGGGTTCAGCCCCAGCATTTT. The full variable domain, its missing parts supplied by reference TRBV19 and TRBJ1-5, is DGGITQSPKYLFRKEGQNVTLSCEQNLNHDAMYWYRQDPGQGLRLIYYSQIVNDFQKGDIAEGYSVSREKKESFPLTVTSAQKNPTAFYLCASTSFGGGWVQPQHFGDGTRLSIL.

This chain uses TRBV9 with TRBJ1-4; 7 bases align to TRBD1. Unmatched junction bases numbered 7, after V lost 2 bases and J lost 6 bases. Germline V gene lookup returns CDR1 SGDLS and CDR2 YYNGEE. The CDR3 length is 15 residues. The CDR3 region is CASSVETGRYEKLFF. The CDR3 nucleotides read TGTGCCAGCAGCGTGGAGACAGGGAGATATGAAAAACTGTTTTTT.

The chain couples TRBV5-1 to TRBJ1-3; D perhaps matches TRBD1 (5 bases). V shed 1 base and J shed 0 bases, with 14 bases lying between them. CDR1 and CDR2 from the germline V gene are SGHRS and YFSETQ. The length of the CDR3 is 17 residues. The CDR3 loop reads CASSLTAGQVSGNTIYF. For the CDR3, the DNA is TGCGCCAGCAGCTTGACGGCAGGGCAGGTCTCTGGAAACACCATATATTTT.

This clone was counted once. This CDR3 reads CASSAGTATLSGANVLTF. The CDR3 DNA reads TGTGCCAGCAGCGCTGGGACTGCCACTCTGTCTGGGGCCAACGTCCTGACTTTC. This rearrangement joins TRBV9 to TRBJ2-6; a possible D gene is TRBD2 (6 bases). Trimming pared 3 bases from V and 1 base from J, leaving 17 bases between. The CDR3 has 18 amino acids. Germline V gene lookup returns CDR1 SGDLS and CDR2 YYNGEE. The whole variable domain, remainder taken from reference TRBV9 and TRBJ2-6, is DSGVTQTPKHLITATGQRVTLRCSPRSGDLSVYWYQQSLDQGLQFLIQYYNGEERAKGNILERFSAQQFPDLHSELNLSSLELGDSALYFCASSAGTATLSGANVLTFGAGSRLTVL.

This clone has more than one count but fewer than ten. This sequence joins TRBV30 and TRBJ2-3; 7 positions agree with TRBD1. CDR3 length equals 15 residues. The germline CDR1 and CDR2 sequences are GTSNPN and SVGIG (reference sequence). With 1 base clipped from V and 3 bases from J, the junction kept 7 bases outside the gene matches. CDR3 in DNA: TGTGCCTGGAGTGAGACAGGGCATGGGACAGATACGCAGTATTTT. Translated, it gives CAWSETGHGTDTQYF.

The genes are TRBV6-1 and TRBJ2-7; 10 nucleotides agree with TRBD2. The length of the CDR3 is 14 residues. Germline V gene sequence: CDR1 MNHNS, CDR2 SASEGT. The V gene end was trimmed by 7 bases and the J gene end by 2 bases; junction bases not matched to a gene: 5. CDR3 nucleotides: TGTGCCAGCATCCCGGGACTAGCGACCTACGAGCAGTACTTC. It specifies CASIPGLATYEQYF.

The genes are TRBV30 and TRBJ1-6; no definite D call. The V end lost 7 bases, the J end lost 0 bases, and 10 bases lay between the germline ends. The V gene's germline CDR1 is GTSNPN and CDR2 SVGIG (reference sequence). CDR3 size: 14 residues. For the CDR3, the DNA is TGTGCCTCAAACTCCGGCTCCTATAATTCACCCCTCCACTTT. Translation gives CASNSGSYNSPLHF.

The gene calls are TRBV5-6 and TRBJ1-2, with D unresolved. This CDR3 comprises 16 residues. V lost 2 bases, J lost 4 bases, and 18 bases lay in between. Looked up from germline, CDR1 is SGHDT and CDR2 is YYEEEE. CDR3 in amino acids: CASSFLTTLNIYGYTF. Here the CDR3 DNA reads TGTGCCAGCAGCTTTCTGACTACCCTCAATATCTATGGCTACACCTTC.

This rearrangement joins TRBV19 to TRBJ2-5, with 8 bases identical to TRBD1. CDR1 is LNHDA, CDR2 SQIVND, per germline (reference sequence). The CDR3 covers 16 residues. V lost 3 bases, J lost 2 bases, and 8 bases stayed unmatched. The CDR3 reads CASSMVQGARQETQYF. Written as DNA, the CDR3 is TGTGCCAGTAGTATGGTCCAGGGGGCGCGACAAGAGACCCAGTACTTC.

This clone was seen more than once but under ten times. The rearrangement uses TRBV5-4 and TRBJ1-5; TRBD1 might be the D (5 bases). This CDR3 region has 13 residues. The V and J ends lost 4 bases and 6 bases respectively, with 11 bases between them. Germline CDR1 is SGHNT and CDR2 is YYREEE (reference sequence). The CDR3 loop reads CASSLKGVQPQHF. CDR3 DNA sequence: TGTGCCAGCAGCCTGAAAGGGGTTCAGCCCCAGCATTTT. Variable domain in full (rest from reference TRBV5-4 and TRBJ1-5): ETGVTQSPTHLIKTRGQQVTLRCSSQSGHNTVSWYQQALGQGPQFIFQYYREEENGRGNFPPRFSGLQFPNYSSELNVNALELDDSALYLCASSLKGVQPQHFGDGTRLSIL.

This clone was seen only once. The chain uses TRBV6-6 and TRBJ1-5, with D uncertain. The germline gives CDR1 MNHNY, CDR2 SVGAGI (reference sequence). The CDR3 loop spans 12 amino acids. Trimming stripped 10 bases from V and 0 bases from J, with 7 bases between. In DNA, the CDR3 is TGTGCCATCGCAGGTAGCAATCAGCCCCAGCATTTT. Protein product: CAIAGSNQPQHF.

This chain joins TRBV7-9 and TRBJ2-5; a weak D match, TRBD1 (5 bases). The DNA end favors TRBJ2-7, so the J call may be wrong. Per the germline V gene, CDR1 is SEHNR and CDR2 is FQNEAQ (reference sequence). The CDR3 spans 12 residues. CDR3 protein: CASSQDSYEQYF. CDR3 sequence (DNA): TGTGCCAGCAGCCAAGACAGTTACGAGCAGTACTTC.

The chain employs TRBV5-4 and TRBJ1-4; unclear D gene. V lost 3 bases to trimming and J lost 4 bases, with 10 bases between them. CDR3 size: 14 residues. Germline lookup yields CDR1 SGHNT and CDR2 YYREEE (reference sequence). The CDR3, as DNA: TGTGCCAGCAGCTCGGGCGGGCATAATGAAAAACTGTTTTTT. Its protein product is CASSSGGHNEKLFF.

This chain joins TRBV5-6 and TRBJ1-4; no firm D call. CDR3 length equals 16 residues. V lost 3 bases to trimming and J lost 3 bases, with 15 bases between them. Germline CDR1 SGHDT, CDR2 YYEEEE. CDR3 sequence: CASSYAGLSANEKLFF. CDR3 bases: TGTGCCAGCAGCTACGCCGGACTGTCCGCTAATGAAAAACTGTTTTTT.

The J gene is TRBJ2-5, the V gene TRBV5-1; 9 nucleotides agree with TRBD1. The end of the DNA fits TRBJ2-7 better, so the J call may be wrong. This CDR3 region has 16 residues. Germline V gene data show CDR1 as SGHRS and CDR2 as YFSETQ. The CDR3 region is CASSQGAGQGAYEQYF. CDR3 coding DNA: TGCGCCAGCAGCCAAGGGGCGGGACAGGGTGCCTACGAGCAGTACTTC.

The chain recombines TRBV2 with TRBJ2-3; 13 bases line up with TRBD2. CDR3 length equals 15 residues. Germline-derived CDR1 and CDR2 are SNHLY and FYNNEI. The trim removed 5 bases at V and 7 bases at J, leaving 6 bases unmatched. The CDR3 bases are TGTGCCAGCAGTACTAGCGGGGGGGCCCAATATACGCAGTATTTT. Translated: CASSTSGGAQYTQYF.

The chain carries TRBV5-1 and TRBJ2-7, with no clear D. The CDR3 is 13 amino acids. V was shortened by 4 bases and J by 0 bases, with 8 bases between the two germline ends. From germline, CDR1 is SGHRS and CDR2 YFSETQ. The CDR3 spells CASSSRSSYEQYF. CDR3 sequence (DNA): TGCGCCAGCAGCAGCAGGTCCTCCTACGAGCAGTACTTC.

CDR3 DNA sequence: TGTGCCAGCAGCTTAGTTGCTAGCGGGTCCTACAATGAGCAGTTCTTC. Translation: CASSLVASGSYNEQFF. The rearrangement joins TRBV7-2 to TRBJ2-1; 8 nucleotides line up with TRBD2. The CDR3 has 16 amino acids. Germline CDR1 and CDR2: SGHTA and FQGNSA. Trimming cost V 1 base and J 1 base; bases outside gene matches: 3.

The table lists this clone with a few counts. The V gene is TRBV5-1, the J gene TRBJ2-5; 8 positions match TRBD2. CDR3 size: 15 residues. Germline CDR1 SGHRS, CDR2 YFSETQ. The junction had 4 bases not matched to a gene; V was cut back by 2 bases and J by 1 base. This CDR3 reads CASSFGRGGQETQYF. CDR3 bases: TGCGCCAGCAGCTTCGGGAGGGGGGGCCAAGAGACCCAGTACTTC. The full variable domain, rest sourced from reference TRBV5-1 and TRBJ2-5, is KAGVTQTPRYLIKTRGQQVTLSCSPISGHRSVSWYQQTPGQGLQFLFEYFSETQRNKGNFPGRFSGRQFSNSRSEMNVSTLELGDSALYLCASSFGRGGQETQYFGPGTRLLVL.

This chain uses TRBV5-5 with TRBJ1-2; possibly TRBD1 for D (6 bases). This CDR3 spans 15 amino acids. From germline, CDR1 is SGHKS and CDR2 YYEKEE (reference sequence). Trimming stripped 3 bases from V and 2 bases from J, with 14 bases between. CDR3 region: CASSSNRDTNYGYTF. The CDR3 nucleotides are TGTGCCAGCAGCTCCAACCGGGACACCAACTATGGCTACACCTTC.

The chain joins TRBV18 to TRBJ2-3, with a weak D call TRBD1 (7 bases). The germline gives CDR1 KGHSH, CDR2 LQKENI. The CDR3 extends over 17 amino acids. V was cut by 0 bases and J by 0 bases, with 13 bases left in between. The CDR3 region has the DNA TGTGCCAGCTCACCACCTCAGGGGGGCCCTAGCACAGATACGCAGTATTTT. It translates to CASSPPQGGPSTDTQYF.

V usage is TRBV27 and J usage is TRBJ1-2; possible D gene TRBD1, 5 bases. V was trimmed by 8 bases and J by 0 bases, leaving 25 bases between them. The germline CDR1 and CDR2 sequences are MNHEY and SMNVEV (reference sequence). CDR3 size: 18 residues. The CDR3, as DNA: TGTGCCAGCGCAACGAACGTCTTCTCGACAGACTCTAACTATGGCTACACCTTC. It codes for CASATNVFSTDSNYGYTF.

This clone was detected a few times. The chain couples TRBV7-2 to TRBJ2-3, with D uncertain. The ends were cut back, 5 bases at V and 0 bases at J, with 3 bases in the middle. Germline CDR1 reads SGHTA; CDR2 reads FQGNSA. The CDR3 contains 12 residues. Written as DNA, the CDR3 is TGTGCCAGCAGCCAAAGCACAGATACGCAGTATTTT. This translates into CASSQSTDTQYF.